This entry describes one TCR beta chain. This record comes from a study of T cell changes during pregnancy in multiple sclerosis. The germline V and J ends were trimmed by 4 bases and 2 bases, with 13 bases remaining between them. The germline V gene has CDR1 SGHNT and CDR2 YYREEE (reference sequence). CDR3 length: 15 residues. Profiled with immunoSEQ multiplex PCR; TCRdb holds only in-frame clones, not every one. The data show tens of thousands of clones, with just over 85% seen just once and 0.6% to 0.9% held by the top ten. Sequences were derived from CD4+ T cells from peripheral blood mononuclear cells, sampled in the first trimester of pregnancy. The TCR sequence derives from a female donor in good health, enrolled as a control in a pregnancy study. The J gene is TRBJ1-5, the V gene TRBV5-4; D uncertain. The CDR3 DNA reads TGTGCCAGCAGCCTTGGGCCAGACCGCAATCAGCCCCAGCATTTT. Encoded protein: CASSLGPDRNQPQHF.